The present T cell receptor (beta chain) was sequenced within a study of CD8+ T cells in alopecia areata. This sample's treatment: oral pan-JAK inhibitor, 5-10 mg twice daily. This CDR3 contains 11 residues. The ends lost 4 bases at V and 8 bases at J; junction bases unmatched: 3. In germline, CDR1 is SQVTM, CDR2 ANQGSEA. This clone was recorded a few times. Its antigen is as yet unknown. Study-level results: During tofacitinib treatment, many expanded lesional clones remained in scalp and blood.

Reverse transcribed after extraction, RNA yielded cDNA as the sequencing template. Sequencing was performed with immunoSEQ multiplex PCR; in TCRdb, only in-frame clones are kept and a portion is missing. This sample yields more than 100,000 clones, of which about 50% are seen a single time; around 0.46% belongs to the top ten. The genes are TRBV29-1 and TRBJ1-2; 8 bases line up with TRBD1. This receptor was taken from a human donor with alopecia areata. The input for sequencing was CD4+ T cells sorted from blood, taken at week 4, from a patient treated with tofacitinib. In nucleotides, the CDR3 is TGCAGCGTTGGACAGGGGAACGGCTACACCTTC. Translating gives CSVGQGNGYTF.